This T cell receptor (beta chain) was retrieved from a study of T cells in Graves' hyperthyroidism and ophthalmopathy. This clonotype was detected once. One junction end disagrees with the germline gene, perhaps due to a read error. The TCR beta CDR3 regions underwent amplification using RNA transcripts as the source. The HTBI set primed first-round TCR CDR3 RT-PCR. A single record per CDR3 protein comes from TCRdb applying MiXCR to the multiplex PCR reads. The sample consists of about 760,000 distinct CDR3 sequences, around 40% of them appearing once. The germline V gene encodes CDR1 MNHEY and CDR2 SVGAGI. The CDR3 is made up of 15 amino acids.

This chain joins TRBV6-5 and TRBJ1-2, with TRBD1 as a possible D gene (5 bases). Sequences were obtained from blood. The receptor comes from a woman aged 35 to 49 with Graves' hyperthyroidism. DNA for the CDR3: TGCGCCAGCAGCCAAGGGGACGGGTCTTTCTATGGCTACACCTTC. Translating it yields CASSQGDGSFYGYTF.